The present T cell receptor beta chain was sequenced within a study of blood T cell repertoires in COVID-19. Two consecutive negative NP/OP PCR tests, clearance, or resolved symptoms defined Cohort 3 recovery. This CDR3 has 19 residues. V shed 2 bases, J shed 0 bases, and the junction held 11 bases outside the gene matches. The germline V gene encodes CDR1 KGHDR and CDR2 SFDVKD. Original handling: Reference gene primer amplification gave nucleated cell count estimates. Here immunoSEQ multiplex PCR was the method, and the copy in TCRdb shows in-frame clones only, minus some. Clone size and the V and J calls come from that table; the DNA yielded D and trimming. The sample has about 410,000 clones, roughly 89% seen once.

The chain employs TRBV24-1 and TRBJ2-1, with 8 bases identical to TRBD2. The sample was PBMCs or T cells enriched from blood (not recorded which). This TCR derives from a woman between 25 and 40 years old who had recovered from COVID-19. The CDR3 nucleotides read TGTGCCACCAGTGATTATACTAGCGGAAAAATTAGCTCCTACAATGAGCAGTTCTTC. Encoded protein: CATSDYTSGKISSYNEQFF.